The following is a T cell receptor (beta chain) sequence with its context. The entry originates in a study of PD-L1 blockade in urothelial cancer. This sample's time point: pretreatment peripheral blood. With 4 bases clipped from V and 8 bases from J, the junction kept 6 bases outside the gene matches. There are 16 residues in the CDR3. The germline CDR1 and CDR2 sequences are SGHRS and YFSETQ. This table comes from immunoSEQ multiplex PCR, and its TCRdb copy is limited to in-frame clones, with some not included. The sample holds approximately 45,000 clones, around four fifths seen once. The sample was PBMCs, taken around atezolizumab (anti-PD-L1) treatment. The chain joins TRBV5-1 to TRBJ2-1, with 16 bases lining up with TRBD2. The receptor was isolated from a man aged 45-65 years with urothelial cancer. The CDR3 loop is CASSDGTSGGAHEQFF. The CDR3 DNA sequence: TGCGCCAGCAGCGATGGGACTAGCGGGGGGGCCCATGAGCAGTTCTTC.